These 8 T cell receptor beta chains were all obtained from the same sample, sequenced in a study of blood T cell repertoires in COVID-19. Libraries were prepared by immunoSEQ multiplex PCR; TCRdb keeps only in-frame clonotypes and omits some of them. The table includes some 80,000 clones, 70% to 90% detected once. The sequencing input was peripheral blood. The receptor set was obtained from a man older than 75 with active or convalescent COVID-19.

This chain's CDR3 is CASSFARGGRADEQYV. The CDR3 coding sequence is TGTGCCAGCAGCTTTGCGCGAGGCGGGAGGGCCGACGAGCAGTACGTC. The genes are TRBV12-1 and TRBJ2-7; TRBD2 reflects the table's D call only, with no check against the DNA. TRBV12-1 is annotated as a pseudogene. The CDR3 is 16 residues long.

The rearrangement links TRBV21-1 to TRBJ2-5; TRBD1 reflects the table's D call only, with no check against the DNA. TRBV21-1 counts as a pseudogene. The CDR3 spans 19 residues. The CDR3 nucleotides read TGTGCCAGCAGCAATCCCGGGACAGGGACGTGGGAGCCCCAAGAGACCCAGTACTTC. Amino acids: CASSNPGTGTWEPQETQYF.

V gene TRBV11-3 combines with J gene TRBJ2-1; D is unclear. The CDR3 runs 13 residues. CDR1 and CDR2 (germline): SGHNT, YENEEA. Trimming left V 3 bases short and J 4 bases short, with 7 bases between. The CDR3 here is CASSLNGYNEQFF. For the CDR3, the DNA is TGTGCCAGCAGCTTGAACGGTTACAATGAGCAGTTCTTC.

The chain combines TRBV5-6 with TRBJ1-5; maybe TRBD1 (6 bases). The germline V gene has CDR1 SGHDT and CDR2 YYEEEE. The CDR3 length is 14 residues. V shed 3 bases and J shed 4 bases, with 11 bases lying between them. CDR3 residues: CASSSTGSNQPQHF. The DNA of the CDR3 is TGTGCCAGCAGCTCGACAGGTTCTAATCAGCCCCAGCATTTT.

The J gene is TRBJ1-1, the V gene TRBV5-1; D perhaps matches TRBD1 (5 bases). V was pared by 0 bases and J by 11 bases, with 14 bases between. Germline-derived CDR1 and CDR2 are SGHRS and YFSETQ. This CDR3 comprises 13 residues. As DNA, the CDR3 is TGCGCCAGCAGCTTGGGCAGGGCCGATCCGGCTTTCTTT. Translating it yields CASSLGRADPAFF.

The CDR3 sequence is CASSFRQGITEAFF. CDR3 sequence (DNA): TGTGCCAGCAGTTTCCGACAGGGGATAACTGAAGCTTTCTTT. J is TRBJ1-1 and V is TRBV2; 8 positions match TRBD1. The J segment lost 5 bases and the V segment lost 5 bases, leaving 7 bases of the junction unmatched. Per germline, CDR1 SNHLY and CDR2 FYNNEI. The CDR3 extends over 14 amino acids.

This clone has more than one count but fewer than ten. The chain recombines TRBV2 with TRBJ1-1, with no clear D. CDR3 size: 14 residues. Trimming pared 6 bases from V and 7 bases from J, leaving 18 bases between. The germline CDR1 and CDR2 sequences are SNHLY and FYNNEI. CDR3 in amino acids: CASRGGSTTYEAFF. CDR3 DNA sequence: TGTGCCAGCAGGGGCGGGAGCACTACTTATGAAGCTTTCTTT. Variable domain in full (rest from reference TRBV2 and TRBJ1-1): EPEVTQTPSHQVTQMGQEVILRCVPISNHLYFYWYRQILGQKVEFLVSFYNNEISEKSEIFDDQFSVERPDGSNFTLKIRSTKLEDSAMYFCASRGGSTTYEAFFGQGTRLTVV.

The CDR3 bases are TGTGCCAGCAGCTTCGACAGGCCCGGGGAGCTGTTTTTT. Protein sequence: CASSFDRPGELFF. This chain links TRBV11-1 with TRBJ2-2; D is possibly TRBD1 (6 bases). This CDR3 is built from 13 residues. CDR1 SGHAT and CDR2 FQDESV come from the germline V gene (reference sequence). V was pared by 3 bases and J by 6 bases, with 8 bases between.